The clone carrying this TCR beta chain was observed a single time. Clones were read by immunoSEQ multiplex PCR, and TCRdb kept only the in-frame ones, dropping some. The table records approximately 100,000 clones, approximately 81% of them present only once. The data were taken from a study of blood T cell repertoires in COVID-19. Study in general: The United States, Italy and Spain supplied acute and convalescent COVID-19 samples.

The sequencing sample was made of peripheral blood. The sequence came from a man aged 55 to 70 with acute or convalescent COVID-19.

The CDR3 bases are TGTGCCACCCCAGGGGGAGACTATGGCTACACCTTC. Translation: CATPGGDYGYTF. V usage is TRBV12-3 or TRBV12-4 and J usage is TRBJ1-2; TRBD1 matches 7 bases. Germline trimming cut 10 bases from V and 3 bases from J; bases unmatched to any gene: 5. The CDR3 length is 12 residues.